A selection of T cell receptor beta chains follows, all from one sample in a study of early T cells in non-severe SARS-CoV-2 infection. Each CDR3 protein is one row after TCRdb ran MiXCR on the 5' RACE reads. This table holds tens of thousands of distinct CDR3 sequences, approximately 9.1% found once. Specimen: whole blood, collected at baseline. The receptors here all came from an adult who was a healthcare worker with PCR-confirmed SARS-CoV-2 infection or an uninfected control (not recorded which). Each CDR3 is given without its conserved first and last residue. Each record gives: J gene, V gene, CDR3 protein.

TRBJ2-3 TRBV2 ASTRQTKDTQY
TRBJ2-5 TRBV5-1 ASSLRDSKETQY
TRBJ2-3 TRBV7-2 ASSLVGGTDTQY
TRBJ2-3 TRBV6-1 ASLRTDTQY
TRBJ2-3 TRBV6-4 ASSDRPSPADTQY
TRBJ1-2 TRBV6-2/TRBV6-3 ASTPAGGAFSNYGYT
TRBJ1-4 TRBV19 ASSSKTNEKLF
TRBJ2-1 TRBV7-9 ASSSQGPGVYNEQF
TRBJ1-2 TRBV9 ASSPTGEGVGYGYT
TRBJ1-1 TRBV28 ASKGLLNTEAF
TRBJ2-1 TRBV6-2/TRBV6-3 ASSPVGSGSGEQF